A selection of T cell receptor beta chains follows, all from one sample in a study of vaccination and CD4 T cells after COVID-19. TCRdb redid the calling of the PCR reads with MiXCR, one entry per CDR3 protein. The sample lists 15,000 to 25,000 distinct CDR3 sequences; approximately 40% were seen once. These receptors' targets are unknown. The sequencing here drew on CD4+ T cells from blood, cultured in vitro, taken before SARS-CoV-2 vaccination. These receptor sequences come from a human donor who received a COVID-19 vaccine. Each CDR3 is given with its conserved first and last residue. D genes are given only for firm matches. Size is stated for part of the rows, as once, few or many counts, or as a class when the clone is expanded.

clone_size,cdr3_length,j_call,v_call,d_call,cdr3_aa,cdr3_nt
few,15,TRBJ2-2,TRBV10-3,TRBD2,CAARVAGGPVGELFF,TGTGCCGCCCGGGTAGCGGGGGGGCCCGTCGGGGAGCTGTTTTTT
NA,14,TRBJ1-6,TRBV25-1,NA,CASSTGTTNSPLHF,TGTGCCAGCAGTACGGGAACCACTAATTCACCCCTCCACTTT
NA,13,TRBJ2-3,TRBV11-3,NA,CASSLGQADTQYF,TGTGCCAGCAGCTTAGGACAGGCAGATACGCAGTATTTT
NA,12,TRBJ1-1,TRBV18,NA,CASSPRTDGAFF,TGTGCCAGCTCACCCCGGACGGACGGAGCTTTCTTT
NA,16,TRBJ1-2,TRBV25-1,NA,CASSSVGAGAGYGYTF,TGTGCCAGCAGTTCCGTAGGCGCCGGGGCCGGGTATGGCTACACCTTC
NA,13,TRBJ2-7,TRBV6-1,NA,CASSGGTSYEQYF,TGTGCCAGCAGCGGGGGCACCTCCTACGAGCAGTACTTC
NA,12,TRBJ1-5,TRBV6-1,NA,CASSDPNQPQHF,TGTGCCAGCAGTGACCCTAATCAGCCCCAGCATTTT
NA,15,TRBJ2-2,TRBV19,TRBD2,CASRVSGGVTGELFF,TGTGCCAGTAGGGTTAGCGGGGGGGTCACCGGGGAGCTGTTTTTT
NA,13,TRBJ2-3,TRBV2,NA,CASSAGGEDTQYF,TGTGCCAGCAGCGCCGGGGGCGAAGATACGCAGTATTTT
NA,14,TRBJ1-5,TRBV3-1,TRBD1,CASSLGQGGQPQHF,TGTGCCAGCAGCCTGGGACAGGGGGGGCAGCCCCAGCATTTT
NA,12,TRBJ1-2,TRBV30,TRBD1,CAWRQGVYGYTF,TGTGCCTGGAGGCAGGGGGTCTATGGCTACACCTTC
few,14,TRBJ1-4,TRBV30,NA,CAWSHNVGAEKLFF,TGTGCCTGGAGTCACAACGTGGGGGCTGAAAAACTGTTTTTT
few,16,TRBJ1-5,TRBV19,NA,CASSTGRAGVYQPQHF,TGTGCCAGTAGTACAGGCAGGGCTGGTGTATATCAGCCCCAGCATTTT